The clone carrying this T cell receptor beta chain was counted at least ten times. These data belong to a study of metastatic and nonmetastatic thyroid tumors. From the PCR reads, TCRdb re-called clones with MiXCR. The table lists about 40,000 clones, approximately 15% of them singletons. The CDR3 totals 16 residues. Germline values: CDR1 KGHDR, CDR2 SFDVKD. J lost 0 bases, V lost 4 bases, and 6 bases had no gene match. Thyroid surgery had not been preceded by any treatment in any patient. Material: blood. This TCR was recovered from a female donor with papillary thyroid cancer or a benign thyroid nodule (not recorded which). Some clones in this sample may be carry-over from other donors' samples. The chain links TRBV24-1 to TRBJ2-7; the match to TRBD1 covers 9 bases. The chain's CDR3 is CATSDPRDRASYEQYF. As DNA, the CDR3 is TGTGCCACCAGTGACCCCCGGGACAGGGCCTCCTACGAGCAGTACTTC.